What follows are 2 T cell receptor beta chains derived from one specimen sequenced in a study of T-cell memory formation after mild COVID-19. A single record per CDR3 protein comes from TCRdb applying MiXCR to the 5' RACE reads. The sample includes about 350,000 distinct CDR3 sequences, 20% to 25% of them seen just once. The specimen sequenced was PBMCs or a T cell subset sorted from them (not recorded which). The origin of the receptors is a man between 18 and 29 years old who had mild COVID-19 (a few samples of this study predate the infection). Cell type and time point are not known.

The chain carries TRBV7-6 and TRBJ2-1; 9 nucleotides match TRBD1. CDR1 and CDR2 from the germline V gene are SGHVS and FNYEAQ. Trimming at V came to 0 bases and at J to 7 bases, leaving 4 bases not matched to a gene. CDR3 size: 15 residues. The CDR3 sequence: CASSLALGTGNEQFF. CDR3 nucleotide sequence: TGTGCCAGCAGCTTAGCGCTGGGGACAGGGAATGAGCAGTTCTTC.

This clonotype was counted between two and nine times. The V call is TRBV4-1, the J call TRBJ2-5; D is undetermined. The germline gives CDR1 MGHRA, CDR2 YSYEKL. The CDR3 is 14 amino acids. Trimming took 4 bases from V and 1 from J, leaving 10 bases between them. CDR3: CASSPLSAQETQYF. DNA of the CDR3: TGCGCCAGCAGCCCACTATCCGCCCAAGAGACCCAGTACTTC.